A selection of T cell receptor beta chains follows, all from one sample in a study of radiotherapy plus CTLA-4 blockade in lung cancer. Using immunoSEQ multiplex PCR, the repertoire was profiled, and TCRdb retains in-frame clones only, with some absent. The table shows 90,000 to 100,000 clones, with about four fifths occurring only once. The source material was peripheral blood, sampled from a patient treated with radiotherapy plus ipilimumab. The source of these receptors is a human donor with non-small cell lung cancer that progressed on radiotherapy plus ipilimumab. Both conserved end residues are part of each CDR3. A D gene is named only where the DNA matches it firmly. Size tells how often a clone was seen (once, few, many) or the class of an expanded clone, and some rows leave it out.

d_gene: -; v_gene: TRBV6-6; len: 15; j_gene: TRBJ2-1; abundance: -; CDR3aa: CASSYSKSGYNEQFF; CDR3nt: TGTGCCAGCAGTTACTCGAAATCAGGCTACAATGAGCAGTTCTTC
d_gene: -; v_gene: TRBV9; len: 13; j_gene: TRBJ2-2; abundance: -; CDR3aa: CASSPPGPGELFF; CDR3nt: TGTGCCAGCAGCCCCCCGGGACCCGGGGAGCTGTTTTTT
d_gene: -; v_gene: TRBV19; len: 13; j_gene: TRBJ2-3; abundance: -; CDR3aa: CASSLKSGTTQYF; CDR3nt: TGTGCCAGTAGTTTAAAGTCCGGGACTACGCAGTATTTT
d_gene: TRBD1; v_gene: TRBV5-1; len: 16; j_gene: TRBJ1-2; abundance: -; CDR3aa: CASSHESGTGSYGYTF; CDR3nt: TGCGCCAGCAGCCACGAGTCCGGGACAGGGTCCTATGGCTACACCTTC
d_gene: -; v_gene: TRBV5-6; len: 15; j_gene: TRBJ1-4; abundance: -; CDR3aa: CASSLVRATNEKLFF; CDR3nt: TGTGCCAGCAGCTTGGTGCGAGCAACTAATGAAAAACTGTTTTTT
d_gene: -; v_gene: TRBV2; len: 11; j_gene: TRBJ2-5; abundance: -; CDR3aa: CASSVGETQYF; CDR3nt: TGTGCCAGCAGTGTTGGGGAGACCCAGTACTTC
d_gene: TRBD1; v_gene: TRBV19; len: 16; j_gene: TRBJ1-2; abundance: few; CDR3aa: CASSITATGLNYGYTF; CDR3nt: TGTGCCAGTAGTATTACCGCGACAGGGCTTAACTATGGCTACACCTTC
d_gene: TRBD2; v_gene: TRBV6-1; len: 16; j_gene: TRBJ2-3; abundance: -; CDR3aa: CASSVISGPSTDTQYF; CDR3nt: TGTGCCAGCAGTGTCATTAGCGGGCCTAGCACAGATACGCAGTATTTT
d_gene: -; v_gene: TRBV12-5; len: 13; j_gene: TRBJ2-1; abundance: -; CDR3aa: CASGLVDDGEQFF; CDR3nt: TGTGCTAGTGGTTTGGTAGACGATGGTGAGCAGTTCTTC
d_gene: -; v_gene: TRBV14; len: 15; j_gene: TRBJ2-5; abundance: -; CDR3aa: CASSPSLIVGETQYF; CDR3nt: TGTGCCAGCAGCCCCTCACTTATCGTAGGGGAGACCCAGTACTTC
d_gene: TRBD2; v_gene: TRBV30; len: 16; j_gene: TRBJ2-1; abundance: -; CDR3aa: CAWSSLAGVAYNEQFF; CDR3nt: TGTGCCTGGAGCTCGCTAGCGGGAGTGGCCTACAATGAGCAGTTCTTC
d_gene: -; v_gene: TRBV7-6; len: 15; j_gene: TRBJ1-3; abundance: -; CDR3aa: CASSSLEGTGNTIYF; CDR3nt: TGTGCCAGCAGCTCCCTAGAGGGAACTGGAAACACCATATATTTT
d_gene: -; v_gene: TRBV18; len: 15; j_gene: TRBJ1-3; abundance: few; CDR3aa: CASSATGAQGNTIYF; CDR3nt: TGTGCCAGCTCAGCTACAGGTGCTCAAGGAAACACCATATATTTT
d_gene: -; v_gene: TRBV29-1; len: 13; j_gene: TRBJ1-2; abundance: -; CDR3aa: CSVEDSSGPGYTF; CDR3nt: TGCAGCGTTGAAGATAGTTCAGGTCCGGGCTACACCTTC
d_gene: -; v_gene: TRBV7-9; len: 15; j_gene: TRBJ1-1; abundance: once; CDR3aa: CASSFFIGADAEAFF; CDR3nt: TGTGCCAGCAGCTTCTTCATCGGGGCAGATGCTGAAGCTTTCTTT
d_gene: TRBD2; v_gene: TRBV6-5; len: 15; j_gene: TRBJ2-7; abundance: few; CDR3aa: CASSYLTSGRAGQYF; CDR3nt: TGTGCCAGCAGTTACCTGACTAGCGGGAGGGCCGGGCAGTACTTC
d_gene: TRBD2; v_gene: TRBV28; len: 15; j_gene: TRBJ2-1; abundance: -; CDR3aa: CASTRAGERYNEQFF; CDR3nt: TGTGCCAGCACCCGAGCGGGAGAGAGGTACAATGAGCAGTTCTTC
d_gene: TRBD2; v_gene: TRBV4-1; len: 16; j_gene: TRBJ2-2; abundance: -; CDR3aa: CASSQSGRAMTGELFF; CDR3nt: TGCGCCAGCAGCCAAAGTGGGAGGGCCATGACCGGGGAGCTGTTTTTT
d_gene: -; v_gene: TRBV4-1; len: 13; j_gene: TRBJ1-4; abundance: few; CDR3aa: CASSQVTGEKLFF; CDR3nt: TGCGCCAGCAGCCAAGTAACGGGTGAAAAACTGTTTTTT
d_gene: TRBD2; v_gene: TRBV6-5; len: 15; j_gene: TRBJ2-5; abundance: -; CDR3aa: CASSPIAGGRETQYF; CDR3nt: TGTGCCAGCAGCCCAATAGCGGGAGGGCGGGAGACCCAGTACTTC
d_gene: -; v_gene: TRBV7-9; len: 13; j_gene: TRBJ2-2; abundance: few; CDR3aa: CASSFSEGGELFF; CDR3nt: TGTGCCAGCAGCTTCTCTGAGGGCGGGGAGCTGTTTTTT
d_gene: -; v_gene: TRBV7-9; len: 16; j_gene: TRBJ1-1; abundance: -; CDR3aa: CASSLALDGGNTEAFF; CDR3nt: TGTGCCAGCAGCTTGGCATTAGACGGGGGCAACACTGAAGCTTTCTTT
d_gene: TRBD1; v_gene: TRBV5-4; len: 15; j_gene: TRBJ2-2; abundance: once; CDR3aa: CASSPGQGQAGELFF; CDR3nt: TGTGCCAGCAGCCCCGGACAGGGGCAAGCCGGGGAGCTGTTTTTT
d_gene: TRBD2; v_gene: TRBV7-2; len: 16; j_gene: TRBJ2-3; abundance: -; CDR3aa: CASSVDLAASTDTQYF; CDR3nt: TGTGCCAGCAGCGTAGATCTAGCGGCTAGCACAGATACGCAGTATTTT
d_gene: TRBD2; v_gene: TRBV5-6; len: 14; j_gene: TRBJ2-7; abundance: -; CDR3aa: CASSFRTRAYEQYF; CDR3nt: TGTGCCAGCAGCTTTAGGACTAGAGCCTACGAGCAGTACTTC
d_gene: -; v_gene: TRBV19; len: 14; j_gene: TRBJ2-7; abundance: many; CDR3aa: CASSPVVRGGEQYF; CDR3nt: TGTGCCAGTAGTCCGGTAGTCAGGGGAGGCGAGCAGTACTTC
d_gene: TRBD1; v_gene: TRBV4-2; len: 16; j_gene: TRBJ1-1; abundance: -; CDR3aa: CASSHTGTGPNTEAFF; CDR3nt: TGTGCCAGCAGCCACACGGGGACAGGGCCGAACACTGAAGCTTTCTTT
d_gene: -; v_gene: TRBV5-1; len: 13; j_gene: TRBJ1-3; abundance: -; CDR3aa: CASTGRDGNTIYF; CDR3nt: TGCGCCAGCACTGGCAGGGACGGAAACACCATATATTTT
d_gene: -; v_gene: TRBV6-5; len: 14; j_gene: TRBJ1-5; abundance: -; CDR3aa: CASRSGIGNQPQHF; CDR3nt: TGTGCCAGCAGGTCCGGGATCGGCAATCAGCCCCAGCATTTT
d_gene: TRBD1; v_gene: TRBV12-5; len: 13; j_gene: TRBJ1-1; abundance: -; CDR3aa: CASGLGQGAEAFF; CDR3nt: TGTGCTAGTGGTTTGGGACAGGGGGCTGAAGCTTTCTTT
d_gene: -; v_gene: TRBV19; len: 15; j_gene: TRBJ2-6; abundance: -; CDR3aa: CASSMGLSGANVLTF; CDR3nt: TGTGCCAGTAGTATGGGCCTCTCTGGGGCCAACGTCCTGACTTTC
d_gene: TRBD2; v_gene: TRBV5-6; len: 16; j_gene: TRBJ2-1; abundance: -; CDR3aa: CASSAPGTSGVNEQFF; CDR3nt: TGTGCCAGCAGCGCGCCCGGGACTAGCGGGGTCAATGAGCAGTTCTTC
d_gene: TRBD2; v_gene: TRBV7-3; len: 15; j_gene: TRBJ2-1; abundance: once; CDR3aa: CASSLAPTSANEQFF; CDR3nt: TGTGCCAGCAGCTTAGCCCCGACTAGCGCTAATGAGCAGTTCTTC
d_gene: TRBD2; v_gene: TRBV28; len: 15; j_gene: TRBJ2-5; abundance: -; CDR3aa: CASQRASGSQETQYF; CDR3nt: TGTGCCAGCCAGAGGGCTAGCGGAAGCCAAGAGACCCAGTACTTC
d_gene: -; v_gene: TRBV9; len: 14; j_gene: TRBJ2-7; abundance: -; CDR3aa: CASSVTSNTYEQYF; CDR3nt: TGTGCCAGCAGCGTTACTAGCAATACCTACGAGCAGTACTTC
d_gene: -; v_gene: TRBV5-6; len: 15; j_gene: TRBJ2-1; abundance: -; CDR3aa: CASSLHTRVIDEQFF; CDR3nt: TGTGCCAGCAGCTTGCATACCAGGGTTATCGATGAGCAGTTCTTC
d_gene: -; v_gene: TRBV5-5; len: 13; j_gene: TRBJ2-7; abundance: -; CDR3aa: CASSLGGHIEQYF; CDR3nt: TGTGCCAGCAGCTTGGGGGGTCACATAGAGCAGTACTTC
d_gene: TRBD2; v_gene: TRBV27; len: 14; j_gene: TRBJ2-1; abundance: -; CDR3aa: CASSSIKTSRRQFF; CDR3nt: TGTGCCAGCAGTTCCATCAAGACTAGCCGGCGGCAGTTCTTC
d_gene: -; v_gene: TRBV6-5; len: 16; j_gene: TRBJ1-1; abundance: -; CDR3aa: CASSYSSIRMNTEAFF; CDR3nt: TGTGCCAGCAGTTACTCGAGTATTAGAATGAACACTGAAGCTTTCTTT
d_gene: -; v_gene: TRBV28; len: 13; j_gene: TRBJ1-2; abundance: once; CDR3aa: CASSSPGDYGYTF; CDR3nt: TGTGCCAGCAGTTCTCCTGGGGACTATGGCTACACCTTC
d_gene: -; v_gene: TRBV4-2; len: 12; j_gene: TRBJ1-2; abundance: -; CDR3aa: CASSQENYGYTF; CDR3nt: TGTGCCAGCAGCCAAGAAAACTATGGCTACACCTTC
d_gene: -; v_gene: TRBV2; len: 15; j_gene: TRBJ2-3; abundance: -; CDR3aa: CASSEGRGATDTQYF; CDR3nt: TGTGCCAGCAGTGAAGGGAGGGGGGCCACAGATACGCAGTATTTT
d_gene: -; v_gene: TRBV6-5; len: 14; j_gene: TRBJ2-2; abundance: -; CDR3aa: CASSYDQNTGELFF; CDR3nt: TGTGCCAGCAGTTACGACCAGAACACCGGGGAGCTGTTTTTT
d_gene: -; v_gene: TRBV27; len: 17; j_gene: TRBJ1-5; abundance: once; CDR3aa: CASSFQGLYYSNQPQHF; CDR3nt: TGTGCCAGCAGTTTCCAGGGTCTTTATTATAGCAATCAGCCCCAGCATTTT
d_gene: TRBD1; v_gene: TRBV5-4; len: 14; j_gene: TRBJ2-2; abundance: -; CDR3aa: CASRKTGDTGELFF; CDR3nt: TGTGCCAGCAGGAAGACAGGGGACACCGGGGAGCTGTTTTTT